Included here is one T cell receptor beta chain sequence, with context. This entry belongs to a study of shared clonotypes between healthy human individuals. Measured with immunoSEQ multiplex PCR; TCRdb has only the in-frame clones, and not every one. The repertoire includes approximately 2.1 million clones, just over 90% of them detected once, and 0.39% sits in the top ten. The specimen was naive CD4+ T cells from PBMCs. The subset here: CD45RA+ positively selected. The receptor comes from a man younger than 35 in good health. Some clones in this sample may be carry-over from other donors' samples.

CDR3 sequence reads: CASSIGPGRPLHF. The CDR3 nucleotides are TGTGCCAGCAGTATCGGACCCGGTCGGCCCCTCCACTTT. The chain has TRBV28 and TRBJ1-6, with D uncertain. Between the trimmed V and J ends, which lost 5 bases and 13 bases, there was a span of 15 bases. Germline V gives CDR1 MDHEN, CDR2 SYDVKM. CDR3 size: 13 residues.